These 22 T cell receptor beta chains were all obtained from the same sample, sequenced in a study of shared clonotypes between healthy human individuals. The table came from immunoSEQ multiplex PCR; TCRdb's copy has only in-frame clones and leaves some out. The repertoire holds fewer than 800,000 clones, with about 91% as singletons. Naive CD8 cells comprised CD45RO-negative, CCR7-positively selected cells, excluding terminally differentiated effector memory CD45RA+ cells. The specimen was naive CD8+ T cells sorted from blood. Receptors were obtained from a man aged 25 to 40 in good health.

The chain carries TRBV7-2 and TRBJ2-1; 7 bases match TRBD2. The CDR3 covers 14 residues. With 3 bases clipped from V and 5 bases from J, the junction kept 4 bases outside the gene matches. Germline CDR1 reads SGHTA; CDR2 reads FQGNSA. The CDR3 sequence is CASSLFAGDNEQFF. The CDR3, as DNA: TGTGCCAGCAGCTTGTTTGCGGGAGACAATGAGCAGTTCTTC.

The chain recombines TRBV27 with TRBJ2-1; TRBD2 matches at 11 bases. V lost 4 bases to trimming and J lost 9 bases; unmatched junction nucleotides: 8. Germline CDR1 MNHEY, CDR2 SMNVEV (reference sequence). CDR3 size: 15 residues. The DNA for the CDR3 is TGTGCCAGCAGTTCGGGACTAGCGGTCTCTGGTGAGCAGTTCTTC. This codes for CASSSGLAVSGEQFF.

A single count supports this clone. This chain uses TRBV16 with TRBJ1-2; TRBD1 matches 7 bases. The CDR3 extends over 16 amino acids. CDR1 is KGHSY and CDR2 is FQNENV in the germline V gene. With V trimmed by 0 bases and J by 2 bases, 6 bases remained unmatched. The CDR3 sequence is CASSQSRQGVNYGYTF. The CDR3 bases are TGTGCCAGCAGCCAATCCCGGCAGGGGGTGAACTATGGCTACACCTTC.

This chain uses TRBV29-1 with TRBJ2-1, with no clear D. This CDR3 spans 14 amino acids. The germline V and J ends were trimmed by 0 bases and 3 bases, with 9 bases remaining between them. Germline V lookup: CDR1 SQVTM, CDR2 ANQGSEA. DNA of the CDR3: TGCAGCGTTGAAGAACAAACAGACTACAATGAGCAGTTCTTC. It yields the protein CSVEEQTDYNEQFF.

The V gene is TRBV14, the J gene TRBJ1-2, with D tentatively TRBD1 (5 bases). This CDR3 comprises 15 residues. V shed 3 bases and J shed 0 bases, with 11 bases lying between them. Germline CDR1 is SGHDN and CDR2 is FVKESK. This CDR3 is CASSHLQVANYGYTF. CDR3 nucleotides: TGTGCCAGCAGCCATCTACAGGTAGCTAACTATGGCTACACCTTC. The full variable domain, completed using reference TRBV14 and TRBJ1-2, is EAGVTQFPSHSVIEKGQTVTLRCDPISGHDNLYWYRRVMGKEIKFLLHFVKESKQDESGMPNNRFLAERTGGTYSTLKVQPAELEDSGVYFCASSHLQVANYGYTFGSGTRLTVV.

The rearrangement uses TRBV7-9 and TRBJ2-7; weak D call: TRBD1 (6 bases). Deletions cut 5 bases from V and 4 bases from J, with 12 bases between. This CDR3 comprises 13 residues. Germline V CDR1 and CDR2: SEHNR, FQNEAQ (reference sequence). The CDR3 DNA follows: TGTGCCAGCAGCGCTCAGCAGGGGTACGAGCAGTACTTC. Residues: CASSAQQGYEQYF. The whole variable domain, filled in from reference TRBV7-9 and TRBJ2-7, reads DTGVSQNPRHKITKRGQNVTFRCDPISEHNRLYWYRQTLGQGPEFLTYFQNEAQLEKSRLLSDRFSAERPKGSFSTLEIQRTEQGDSAMYLCASSAQQGYEQYFGPGTRLTVT.

The J gene is TRBJ2-6, the V gene TRBV5-1; D possibly corresponds to TRBD1 (6 bases). The CDR3 runs 18 residues. Between the trimmed V and J ends, which lost 0 bases and 0 bases, there was a span of 13 bases. Germline V gene data show CDR1 as SGHRS and CDR2 as YFSETQ. The CDR3 DNA follows: TGCGCCAGCAGCTTGGTTGCAGGGGAACACTCTGGGGCCAACGTCCTGACTTTC. Its translation: CASSLVAGEHSGANVLTF.

This clone was found a few times. Other DNA sequences within the sample encode an identical CDR3. The genes are TRBV6-5 and TRBJ1-2; D gene uncertain. The CDR3 consists of 12 residues. V dropped 6 bases and J dropped 4 bases, with 9 bases sitting between them. From germline, CDR1 is MNHEY and CDR2 SVGAGI. The chain's CDR3 is CASSPGPYGYTF. CDR3 bases: TGTGCCAGCAGCCCGGGCCCCTATGGCTACACCTTC.

CDR3 nucleotide sequence: TGTGCCACCAGCAGAAGCGCGGGACTAGCAAATGAGCAGTTCTTC. Translating it yields CATSRSAGLANEQFF. J is TRBJ2-1 and V is TRBV15, with TRBD2 matching 9 bases. Germline CDR1 is LNHNV and CDR2 is YYDKDF (reference sequence). The V gene end was trimmed by 2 bases and the J gene end by 7 bases; junction bases not matched to a gene: 6. The CDR3 is made up of 15 amino acids.

The rearrangement uses TRBV15 and TRBJ2-3; TRBD1 is a possible D gene (6 bases). V lost 5 bases and J lost 1, with 13 bases in between. This CDR3 region has 15 residues. Per germline, CDR1 LNHNV and CDR2 YYDKDF (reference sequence). The CDR3 region is CATSPYRAGTDTQYF. CDR3 nucleotide sequence: TGTGCCACCAGCCCTTACAGGGCTGGCACAGATACGCAGTATTTT.

The chain is built from TRBV6-5 and TRBJ2-3, with unresolved D. Trimming took 0 bases from V and 1 from J, leaving 11 bases between them. Per germline, CDR1 MNHEY and CDR2 SVGAGI. The CDR3 runs 16 residues. CDR3 coding DNA: TGTGCCAGCAGTTACTCGATTCCAGTAGGCACAGATACGCAGTATTTT. It encodes CASSYSIPVGTDTQYF.

A few counts support this clone. This sequence joins TRBV19 and TRBJ2-7, with D possibly matching TRBD1 (7 bases). There are 14 residues in the CDR3. Trimming took off 0 bases at V and 12 bases at J, with 18 bases between the two ends. The V gene's germline CDR1 is LNHDA and CDR2 SQIVND (reference sequence). CDR3 sequence reads: CASSIDGGQSSTYF. In nucleotides, the CDR3 is TGTGCCAGTAGTATAGACGGGGGACAGTCCAGTACGTACTTC.

About this clone itself: Within the sample, other DNA sequences also encode this same CDR3. The gene calls are TRBV29-1 and TRBJ2-1; D is unclear. Germline lookup yields CDR1 SQVTM and CDR2 ANQGSEA. CDR3 length: 12 residues. V lost 6 bases, J lost 0 bases, and 6 bases lay in between. The CDR3 region has the DNA TGCAGCGTGCTAGGCTCCTACAATGAGCAGTTCTTC. Translation: CSVLGSYNEQFF.

J is TRBJ2-7 and V is TRBV7-2; D ambiguous. In germline, CDR1 is SGHTA, CDR2 FQGNSA. The CDR3 runs 14 residues. V lost 0 bases and J 2 bases, leaving 8 bases between the germline ends. The CDR3 is CASSLARIAYEQYF. Written as DNA, the CDR3 is TGTGCCAGCAGCTTAGCTAGGATTGCCTACGAGCAGTACTTC.

The chain recombines TRBV6-5 with TRBJ2-7; TRBD2 might be the D (6 bases). Germline loops: CDR1 MNHEY, CDR2 SVGAGI. The CDR3 covers 15 residues. V shed 4 bases and J shed 3 bases, with 16 bases lying between them. CDR3 coding DNA: TGTGCCAGCAGTTCCGGGACTCCAAGATACTACGAGCAGTACTTC. It codes for CASSSGTPRYYEQYF.

CDR3 sequence: CASTPPASNYGYTF. The CDR3 region has the DNA TGTGCCAGCACCCCTCCCGCCAGTAACTATGGCTACACCTTC. V gene TRBV7-9 combines with J gene TRBJ1-2; D remains unclear. CDR3 length: 14 residues. Trimming removed 7 bases at V and 1 base at J, with 13 bases between. The germline CDR1 and CDR2 sequences are SEHNR and FQNEAQ (reference sequence).

In this sample, this clone turned up once. The chain joins TRBV5-1 to TRBJ2-5; D gene ambiguous. V dropped 0 bases and J dropped 2 bases, with 5 bases sitting between them. The CDR3 is 13 amino acids. The germline V gene encodes CDR1 SGHRS and CDR2 YFSETQ. In DNA form, the CDR3 reads TGCGCCAGCAGCTTGGCCGAGCAAGAGACCCAGTACTTC. Encoded protein: CASSLAEQETQYF.

The chain combines TRBV28 with TRBJ2-2; TRBD1 or TRBD2 may be the D gene (5 bases each). Germline values: CDR1 MDHEN, CDR2 SYDVKM. V dropped 5 bases and J dropped 1 base, with 11 bases sitting between them. The CDR3 has 15 residues. CDR3: CASSGTAVNTGELFF. The CDR3 DNA sequence: TGTGCCAGCAGTGGGACGGCAGTGAACACCGGGGAGCTGTTTTTT. Using reference TRBV28 and TRBJ2-2 for the parts outside the CDR3, the full variable domain is DVKVTQSSRYLVKRTGEKVFLECVQDMDHENMFWYRQDPGLGLRLIYFSYDVKMKEKGDIPEGYSVSREKKERFSLILESASTNQTSMYLCASSGTAVNTGELFFGEGSRLTVL.

This chain connects TRBV7-6 to TRBJ1-1; 7 bases align to TRBD1. The germline CDR1 and CDR2 sequences are SGHVS and FNYEAQ. V gave up 4 bases and J gave up 7 bases; unmatched junction bases: 6. The CDR3 has 13 amino acids. CDR3 DNA: TGTGCCAGCAGCTCTTTACAGGGGCTTGAAGCTTTCTTT. Amino acid sequence: CASSSLQGLEAFF.

Regarding this clone: Distinct nucleotide sequences in the sample also encode this CDR3. The chain employs TRBV11-2 and TRBJ1-1; no clear D. Germline V gives CDR1 SGHAT, CDR2 FQNNGV. Trimming took off 1 base at V and 0 bases at J, with 3 bases between the two ends. The CDR3 has 13 amino acids. The CDR3 DNA follows: TGTGCCAGCAGCTTAGGAATGAACACTGAAGCTTTCTTT. Translating gives CASSLGMNTEAFF.

This chain connects TRBV7-9 to TRBJ2-1, with D unresolved. The CDR3 is made up of 16 amino acids. Germline V gene lookup returns CDR1 SEHNR and CDR2 FQNEAQ (reference sequence). Trimming removed 5 bases at V and 8 bases at J, with 22 bases between. This chain's CDR3 is CASSEMGGVYWDEQFF. DNA of the CDR3: TGTGCCAGCAGCGAAATGGGTGGAGTTTATTGGGATGAGCAGTTCTTC.

The V and J genes are TRBV2 and TRBJ2-7, with D possibly being TRBD1 (5 bases). The CDR3 totals 13 residues. V dropped 7 bases and J dropped 9 bases, with 19 bases sitting between them. Germline CDR1 reads SNHLY; CDR2 reads FYNNEI. CDR3: CASNGYRVQGQYF. CDR3 bases: TGTGCCAGCAATGGATACAGAGTCCAGGGGCAGTACTTC.